Following are 20 T cell receptor beta chains from one sample sequenced in a study of CD8 T cells in Susac syndrome. RNA amounts of 0.5 to 1 ug underwent reverse transcription with random hexamers. TCRdb reprocessed the immunoSEQ multiplex PCR reads via MiXCR and lists one record per CDR3 protein. The sample includes about 240,000 distinct CDR3 sequences, about 96% of them seen just once. Sequencing used CD4+ T cells from PBMCs. The receptors were gathered from a human donor with Susac syndrome.

The gene calls are TRBV25-1 and TRBJ1-1; D unresolved. V lost 4 bases and J lost 1, with 10 bases in between. Germline values: CDR1 MGHDK, CDR2 SYGVNS. This CDR3 spans 14 amino acids. This CDR3 reads CASSVNRKNTEAFF. Written as DNA, the CDR3 is TGTGCCAGCAGTGTGAATAGGAAGAACACTGAAGCTTTCTTT.

The chain uses TRBV27 and TRBJ1-2, with D unclear. Trimming removed 5 bases at V and 2 bases at J, with 6 bases between. There are 12 residues in the CDR3. Germline loops: CDR1 MNHEY, CDR2 SMNVEV (reference sequence). CDR3 in DNA: TGTGCCAGCAGTAGCTTCAACTATGGCTACACCTTC. Protein sequence: CASSSFNYGYTF.

The chain is built from TRBV15 and TRBJ2-3; 10 bases map to TRBD2. CDR1 is LNHNV, CDR2 YYDKDF, per germline (reference sequence). Trimming took 5 bases from V and 4 from J; bases not matched to a gene: 9. The CDR3 extends over 16 amino acids. This CDR3 reads CATSSASGRVADTQYF. For the CDR3, the DNA is TGTGCCACCAGCTCCGCTAGCGGGAGAGTCGCAGATACGCAGTATTTT. The whole variable domain, filled in from reference TRBV15 and TRBJ2-3, reads DAMVIQNPRYQVTQFGKPVTLSCSQTLNHNVMYWYQQKSSQAPKLLFHYYDKDFNNEADTPDNFQSRRPNTSFCFLDIRSPGLGDTAMYLCATSSASGRVADTQYFGPGTRLTVL.

J is TRBJ2-7 and V is TRBV7-3; 7 nucleotides line up with TRBD1. Trimming took 5 bases from V and 5 from J; bases not matched to a gene: 12. CDR1 and CDR2 (germline): SGHTA, FQGTGA. This CDR3 spans 15 amino acids. The DNA of the CDR3 is TGTGCCAGCAGCCCCAGAGGGGGCCGGGGAGACGAGCAGTACTTC. Encoded protein: CASSPRGGRGDEQYF.

The chain combines TRBV20-1 with TRBJ1-1; D is undetermined. This CDR3 has 14 amino acids. CDR1 DFQATT and CDR2 SNEGSKA come from the germline V gene (reference sequence). Trimming left V 6 bases short and J 1 base short, with 15 bases between. The CDR3 sequence: CSAPGTERNTEAFF. The CDR3 DNA reads as TGCAGTGCCCCGGGTACGGAGAGGAACACTGAAGCTTTCTTT.

The rearrangement links TRBV14 to TRBJ1-2; perhaps TRBD1 as D (5 bases). Germline V gene sequence: CDR1 SGHDN, CDR2 FVKESK. V was trimmed by 2 bases and J by 6 bases, leaving 16 bases between them. The CDR3 covers 15 residues. In DNA form, the CDR3 reads TGTGCCAGCAGCCAATACGGGGGGATTCATAATGGCTACACCTTC. Translation gives CASSQYGGIHNGYTF.

This clonotype was picked up one time. This rearrangement joins TRBV5-1 to TRBJ1-1; 10 positions match TRBD1. V was clipped by 7 bases and J by 8 bases; unmatched bases: 2. Germline V gives CDR1 SGHRS, CDR2 YFSETQ. The CDR3 has 11 residues. CDR3 sequence (DNA): TGCGCCAGCGGACAGGGGGTAGAAGCTTTCTTT. Its translation: CASGQGVEAFF.

The rearrangement joins TRBV20-1 to TRBJ2-3; D possibly corresponds to TRBD1 (6 bases). V lost 6 bases, J lost 0 bases, and 16 bases lay in between. There are 15 residues in the CDR3. The germline V gene has CDR1 DFQATT and CDR2 SNEGSKA (reference sequence). Here the CDR3 reads CSAPLTGSSTDTQYF. CDR3 nucleotides: TGCAGTGCCCCCCTAACAGGGTCAAGCACAGATACGCAGTATTTT.

This chain links TRBV4-2 with TRBJ2-2, with 8 bases aligning to TRBD2. The CDR3 consists of 17 residues. V was clipped by 0 bases and J by 2 bases; unmatched bases: 5. The germline gives CDR1 LGHNA, CDR2 YNFKEQ. CDR3: CASSQEGAGANTGELFF. In DNA, the CDR3 is TGTGCCAGCAGCCAAGAGGGAGCGGGAGCTAACACCGGGGAGCTGTTTTTT.

The chain joins TRBV29-1 to TRBJ1-1, with D possibly TRBD1 on 5 matching bases. V lost 4 bases to trimming and J lost 1 base, with 7 bases between them. The CDR3 consists of 12 residues. Germline V lookup: CDR1 SQVTM, CDR2 ANQGSEA. CDR3 in amino acids: CSVAQGNTEAFF. CDR3 coding DNA: TGCAGCGTTGCGCAGGGGAACACTGAAGCTTTCTTT.

The rearrangement joins TRBV7-9 to TRBJ2-7, with D possibly being TRBD2 (6 bases). Germline lookup yields CDR1 SEHNR and CDR2 FQNEAQ (reference sequence). The CDR3 has 15 residues. V was clipped by 2 bases and J by 4 bases, with 15 bases between them. CDR3 sequence: CASSLWHVSGYEQYF. The CDR3 nucleotides are TGTGCCAGCAGCTTATGGCACGTTAGCGGTTACGAGCAGTACTTC.

The chain uses TRBV29-1 and TRBJ2-7; tentative D call: TRBD2 (5 bases). This CDR3 is 13 amino acids long. Germline CDR1 and CDR2: SQVTM and ANQGSEA. Trimming took 6 bases from V and 3 from J, leaving 15 bases between them. The DNA of the CDR3 is TGCAGCGTGACCTCGAGCGGTAACTACGAGCAGTACTTC. Its translation is CSVTSSGNYEQYF.

V gene TRBV30 combines with J gene TRBJ2-7, with 7 bases matching TRBD2. The junction had 6 bases not matched to a gene; V was cut back by 1 base and J by 6 bases. The CDR3 contains 13 residues. Germline assignment: CDR1 GTSNPN and CDR2 SVGIG (reference sequence). The CDR3 protein is CAWSALLAAEQYF. As DNA, the CDR3 is TGTGCCTGGAGTGCCCTCCTAGCGGCCGAGCAGTACTTC.

This clonotype was counted once. The V and J genes are TRBV3-1 and TRBJ1-1, with D unresolved. The length of the CDR3 is 12 residues. The V end was cut by 4 bases, the J end by 5 bases, with 8 bases between. CDR1 is LGHDT and CDR2 is YNNKEL in the germline V gene (reference sequence). In nucleotides, the CDR3 is TGTGCCAGCAGCCGCGGGAAGACTGAAGCTTTCTTT. Residues: CASSRGKTEAFF.

In its sample, this clonotype was seen once. The chain is built from TRBV9 and TRBJ1-4, with 8 bases lining up with TRBD1. Losses at the gene ends were 0 bases for V and 7 bases for J; bases not matched to a gene: 5. The CDR3 is 15 residues long. Germline CDR1 SGDLS, CDR2 YYNGEE. DNA of the CDR3: TGTGCCAGCAGCGTAGGAGGACAGGGTTCTGAAAAACTGTTTTTT. It is translated as CASSVGGQGSEKLFF. The complete variable domain, with remaining parts taken from reference TRBV9 and TRBJ1-4, reads DSGVTQTPKHLITATGQRVTLRCSPRSGDLSVYWYQQSLDQGLQFLIQYYNGEERAKGNILERFSAQQFPDLHSELNLSSLELGDSALYFCASSVGGQGSEKLFFGSGTQLSVL.

This sequence joins TRBV29-1 and TRBJ2-7, with 9 bases fitting TRBD1. This CDR3 contains 15 residues. Germline trimming cut 5 bases from V and 6 bases from J; bases unmatched to any gene: 14. Germline-derived CDR1 and CDR2 are SQVTM and ANQGSEA. Here the CDR3 DNA reads TGCAGCGTTCGTGGTGGAGGACAGGGGTTTTTCGAGCAGTACTTC. This codes for CSVRGGGQGFFEQYF.

The J gene is TRBJ1-1, the V gene TRBV20-1, with D hard to call. Germline V gene data show CDR1 as DFQATT and CDR2 as SNEGSKA (reference sequence). The CDR3 spans 13 residues. Trimming removed 6 bases at V and 0 bases at J, with 11 bases between. The CDR3 DNA is TGCAGTGCCGCCAGGAGTATGAACACTGAAGCTTTCTTT. Translation: CSAARSMNTEAFF.

The V and J genes are TRBV15 and TRBJ2-3, with 8 bases matching TRBD2. Trimming took 3 bases from V and 4 from J; bases not matched to a gene: 3. CDR1 is LNHNV and CDR2 is YYDKDF in the germline V gene (reference sequence). This CDR3 contains 14 residues. The CDR3, as DNA: TGTGCCACCAGCAGGAGCGGGAGCTCAGATACGCAGTATTTT. Protein product: CATSRSGSSDTQYF.

This clonotype has only one observation. V usage is TRBV6-2 or TRBV6-3 and J usage is TRBJ1-2; D unresolved. V lost 4 bases and J 7 bases, leaving 10 bases between the germline ends. This CDR3 has 12 amino acids. Germline values: CDR1 MNHEY, CDR2 SVGEGT. This CDR3 reads CASSWEGFGYTF. Written as DNA, the CDR3 is TGTGCCAGCAGTTGGGAGGGATTTGGCTACACCTTC.

The chain couples TRBV29-1 to TRBJ2-2; 9 bases align to TRBD1. The CDR3 has 15 amino acids. With 3 bases clipped from V and 3 bases from J, the junction kept 5 bases outside the gene matches. Germline loops: CDR1 SQVTM, CDR2 ANQGSEA. CDR3 residues: CSVDKGQGYTGELFF. CDR3 sequence (DNA): TGCAGCGTTGATAAGGGACAGGGTTACACCGGGGAGCTGTTTTTT.